The clone carrying this T cell receptor beta chain has at least ten counts. This sample stems from a study of blood T cell repertoires in COVID-19. Across the whole study: The study drew acute and convalescent COVID-19 samples from the United States, Italy and Spain. In each case, the material was cDNA or gDNA derived from T cells, B-cell-depleted T cells, or PBMCs.

Germline assignment: CDR1 MNHEY and CDR2 SMNVEV (reference sequence). The CDR3 is 14 amino acids. V was clipped by 3 bases and J by 6 bases; unmatched bases: 7. Per the authors' pipeline: Researchers report that nucleated cell counts were estimated from reference gene primer amplification. The table came from immunoSEQ multiplex PCR; TCRdb's copy has only in-frame clones and leaves some out. Clone size and V and J calls were adopted from that table, with D and trimming inferred from the DNA. This table holds about 150,000 clones, approximately 83% found once. Sequencing was carried out using PBMCs or T cells enriched from blood (not recorded which). The source is a man in his 70s who had been exposed to COVID-19. V gene TRBV27 combines with J gene TRBJ2-7, with 8 bases aligning to TRBD1. The CDR3 bases are TGTGCCAGCAGTTTTGGACAGGGCGCTCGCGAGCAGTACTTC. Its protein product is CASSFGQGAREQYF.